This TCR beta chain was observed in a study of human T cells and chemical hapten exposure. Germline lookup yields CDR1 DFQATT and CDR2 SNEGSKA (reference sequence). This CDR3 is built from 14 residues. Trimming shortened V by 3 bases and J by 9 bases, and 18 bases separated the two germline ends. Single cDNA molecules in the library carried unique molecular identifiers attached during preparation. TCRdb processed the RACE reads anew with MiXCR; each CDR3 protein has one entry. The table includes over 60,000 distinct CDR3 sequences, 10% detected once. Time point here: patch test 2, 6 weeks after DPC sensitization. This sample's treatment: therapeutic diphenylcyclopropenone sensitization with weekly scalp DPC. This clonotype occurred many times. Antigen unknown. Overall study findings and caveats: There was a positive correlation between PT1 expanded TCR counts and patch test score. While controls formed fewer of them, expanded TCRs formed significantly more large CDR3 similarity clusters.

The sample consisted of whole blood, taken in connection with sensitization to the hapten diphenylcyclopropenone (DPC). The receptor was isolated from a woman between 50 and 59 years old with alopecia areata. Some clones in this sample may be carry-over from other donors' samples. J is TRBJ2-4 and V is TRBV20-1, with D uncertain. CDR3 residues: CSARSPTDKGIQYF. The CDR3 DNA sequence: TGCAGTGCTAGGTCTCCCACAGACAAGGGCATTCAGTACTTC.